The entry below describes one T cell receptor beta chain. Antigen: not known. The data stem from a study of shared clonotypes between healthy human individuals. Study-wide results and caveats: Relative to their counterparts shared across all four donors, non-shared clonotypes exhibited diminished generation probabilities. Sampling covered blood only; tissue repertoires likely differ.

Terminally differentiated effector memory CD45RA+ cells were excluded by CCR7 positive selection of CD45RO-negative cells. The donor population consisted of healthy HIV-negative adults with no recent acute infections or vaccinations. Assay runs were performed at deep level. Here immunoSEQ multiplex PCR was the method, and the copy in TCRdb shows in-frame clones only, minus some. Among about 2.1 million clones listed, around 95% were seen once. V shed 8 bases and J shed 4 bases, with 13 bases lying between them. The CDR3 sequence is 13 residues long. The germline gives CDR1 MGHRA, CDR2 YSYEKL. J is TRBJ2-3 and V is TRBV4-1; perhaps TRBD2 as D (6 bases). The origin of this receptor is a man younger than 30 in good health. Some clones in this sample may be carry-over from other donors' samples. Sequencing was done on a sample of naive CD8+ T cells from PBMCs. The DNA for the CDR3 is TGCGCCAGCGCGGAGGGTGTCCCAGATACGCAGTATTTT. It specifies CASAEGVPDTQYF.